This is a list of T cell receptor beta chains from one sample in a study of T cells in Graves' hyperthyroidism and ophthalmopathy. MiXCR, applied by TCRdb to the multiplex PCR reads, yields one record per CDR3 protein. The table lists fewer than 450,000 distinct CDR3 sequences, roughly 15% of them singletons. Source material: blood. All receptors come from a woman in her thirties with Graves' hyperthyroidism that later progressed to Graves' ophthalmopathy. CDR3s include the opening cysteine and the closing phenylalanine or tryptophan. D genes are given only for firm matches. The size field is filled for only some rows; it gives once, few, many or a size class.

j_gene: TRBJ1-5
d_gene: NA
v_gene: TRBV12-3/TRBV12-4
len: 11
abundance: many
CDR3aa: CASSSTVNQHF
CDR3nt: TGTGCCAGCAGTTCGACAGTAAACCAGCATTTT

j_gene: TRBJ1-5
d_gene: NA
v_gene: TRBV19
len: 15
abundance: few
CDR3aa: CASSQGYLSNQPQHF
CDR3nt: TGTGCCAGTAGTCAGGGTTACCTTAGCAATCAGCCCCAGCATTTT

j_gene: TRBJ1-3
d_gene: NA
v_gene: TRBV3-1
len: 14
abundance: NA
CDR3aa: CASSQDEGGNTIYF
CDR3nt: TGTGCCAGCAGCCAAGACGAGGGTGGAAACACCATATATTTT

j_gene: TRBJ1-2
d_gene: NA
v_gene: TRBV28
len: 14
abundance: many
CDR3aa: CASSSQTVIYGYTF
CDR3nt: TGTGCCAGCAGTTCCCAGACAGTAATCTATGGCTACACCTTC

j_gene: TRBJ1-1
d_gene: NA
v_gene: TRBV6-1
len: 15
abundance: many
CDR3aa: CASSEVGALNTEAFF
CDR3nt: TGTGCCAGCAGTGAAGTGGGGGCTTTGAACACTGAAGCTTTCTTT

j_gene: TRBJ2-7
d_gene: TRBD1
v_gene: TRBV10-2
len: 14
abundance: many
CDR3aa: CASSAGTGGYEQYF
CDR3nt: TGCGCCAGCAGTGCGGGGACAGGGGGTTACGAGCAGTACTTC

j_gene: TRBJ2-7
d_gene: NA
v_gene: TRBV27
len: 13
abundance: NA
CDR3aa: CASSGTSLTEQYF
CDR3nt: TGTGCCTCCTCCGGGACTTCCCTAACCGAGCAGTACTTC

j_gene: TRBJ2-2
d_gene: NA
v_gene: TRBV27
len: 13
abundance: many
CDR3aa: CASSFRSTGELFF
CDR3nt: TGTGCCAGCAGTTTCCGTAGCACCGGGGAGCTGTTTTTT

j_gene: TRBJ2-1
d_gene: TRBD2
v_gene: TRBV12-3/TRBV12-4
len: 13
abundance: many
CDR3aa: CASMGGAGGEQFF
CDR3nt: TGTGCCAGCATGGGAGGGGCGGGAGGAGAGCAGTTCTTC

j_gene: TRBJ1-1
d_gene: TRBD1
v_gene: TRBV13
len: 14
abundance: many
CDR3aa: CASSLQGDDTEAFF
CDR3nt: TGTGCCAGCAGCTTACAGGGGGACGACACTGAAGCTTTCTTT

j_gene: TRBJ2-3
d_gene: NA
v_gene: TRBV12-3/TRBV12-4
len: 15
abundance: NA
CDR3aa: CASSAIGASTDTQYF
CDR3nt: TGTGCCAGCAGTGCCATTGGGGCTAGCACAGATACGCAGTATTTT

j_gene: TRBJ2-7
d_gene: TRBD2
v_gene: TRBV7-2
len: 15
abundance: NA
CDR3aa: CASSLPGGGRYEQYF
CDR3nt: TGTGCCAGCAGTCTACCCGGCGGCGGGAGATACGAGCAGTACTTC

j_gene: TRBJ1-1
d_gene: TRBD1
v_gene: TRBV5-1
len: 13
abundance: NA
CDR3aa: CASSSGQGLAAFF
CDR3nt: TGCGCCAGCAGCTCGGGACAGGGACTTGCAGCTTTCTTT

j_gene: TRBJ2-7
d_gene: NA
v_gene: TRBV6-1
len: 14
abundance: many
CDR3aa: CASRAGAGLYEQYF
CDR3nt: TGTGCCAGCAGAGCGGGCGCGGGGCTCTACGAGCAGTACTTC

j_gene: TRBJ2-1
d_gene: NA
v_gene: TRBV12-3/TRBV12-4
len: 16
abundance: few
CDR3aa: CASSLVRGRIYNEQFF
CDR3nt: TGTGCCAGCAGTTTAGTCCGGGGGCGTATATACAATGAGCAGTTCTTC

j_gene: TRBJ1-1
d_gene: NA
v_gene: TRBV30
len: 13
abundance: many
CDR3aa: CAWSPQKNTEAFF
CDR3nt: TGTGCCTGGAGCCCACAGAAGAACACTGAAGCTTTCTTT

j_gene: TRBJ2-2
d_gene: NA
v_gene: TRBV19
len: 14
abundance: few
CDR3aa: CASSILEVTGELFF
CDR3nt: TGTGCCAGTAGTATCCTGGAGGTCACCGGGGAGCTGTTTTTT

j_gene: TRBJ1-3
d_gene: TRBD1
v_gene: TRBV10-3
len: 16
abundance: many
CDR3aa: CAISDVQQGTGNTIYF
CDR3nt: TGTGCCATCAGTGACGTCCAACAGGGGACTGGAAACACCATATATTTT

j_gene: TRBJ1-5
d_gene: TRBD1
v_gene: TRBV19
len: 19
abundance: few
CDR3aa: CASSISWTGGRGDPIPQHF
CDR3nt: TGTGCCAGTAGTATATCCTGGACAGGGGGCCGCGGGGACCCTATCCCCCAGCATTTT

j_gene: TRBJ1-1
d_gene: NA
v_gene: TRBV7-8
len: 17
abundance: many
CDR3aa: CASSLHVDPAVDTEAFF
CDR3nt: TGTGCCAGCAGCCTCCACGTAGACCCAGCAGTCGACACTGAAGCTTTCTTT

j_gene: TRBJ2-2
d_gene: NA
v_gene: TRBV5-6
len: 14
abundance: NA
CDR3aa: CASSLLLNTGELFF
CDR3nt: TGTGCCAGCAGCTTGCTCCTGAACACCGGGGAGCTGTTTTTT

j_gene: TRBJ2-1
d_gene: TRBD2
v_gene: TRBV7-9
len: 17
abundance: many
CDR3aa: CASSPRLAGGPHNEQFF
CDR3nt: TGTGCCAGCAGCCCGCGACTAGCGGGGGGCCCACACAATGAGCAGTTCTTC

j_gene: TRBJ1-2
d_gene: NA
v_gene: TRBV19
len: 15
abundance: few
CDR3aa: CASSLLDSWNYGYTF
CDR3nt: TGTGCCAGTAGTTTGCTGGACAGCTGGAACTATGGCTACACCTTC

j_gene: TRBJ2-1
d_gene: NA
v_gene: TRBV2
len: 14
abundance: many
CDR3aa: CASSEPPGRGEQFF
CDR3nt: TGTGCCAGCAGTGAACCGCCGGGGAGGGGGGAGCAGTTCTTC

j_gene: TRBJ2-1
d_gene: TRBD2
v_gene: TRBV4-1
len: 15
abundance: few
CDR3aa: CASSPLAADYREQFF
CDR3nt: TGCGCCAGCAGCCCACTAGCGGCCGATTACAGGGAGCAGTTCTTC

j_gene: TRBJ2-5
d_gene: TRBD2
v_gene: TRBV13
len: 15
abundance: NA
CDR3aa: CASRPIGGGSETQYF
CDR3nt: TGTGCCAGCAGACCAATCGGGGGGGGTTCAGAGACCCAGTACTTC

j_gene: TRBJ2-1
d_gene: NA
v_gene: TRBV5-1
len: 14
abundance: many
CDR3aa: CASSSGGSYNEQFF
CDR3nt: TGTGCCAGCAGCTCAGGGGGGTCCTACAATGAGCAGTTCTTC

j_gene: TRBJ2-1
d_gene: TRBD2
v_gene: TRBV6-1
len: 16
abundance: many
CDR3aa: CASRSTSGGALNEQFF
CDR3nt: TGTGCCAGCAGATCGACTAGCGGGGGGGCCCTTAATGAGCAGTTCTTC

j_gene: TRBJ2-7
d_gene: NA
v_gene: TRBV6-1
len: 16
abundance: few
CDR3aa: CASSEGAGGNSYEQYF
CDR3nt: TGTGCCAGCAGTGAGGGAGCAGGGGGGAACTCCTACGAGCAGTACTTC

j_gene: TRBJ1-5
d_gene: NA
v_gene: TRBV6-6
len: 17
abundance: many
CDR3aa: CASSYSSGQHSNQPQHF
CDR3nt: TGTGCCAGCAGTTACTCGAGCGGGCAACATAGCAATCAGCCCCAGCATTTT

j_gene: TRBJ1-2
d_gene: NA
v_gene: TRBV12-3/TRBV12-4
len: 12
abundance: many
CDR3aa: CASSLTRGGYTF
CDR3nt: TGTGCCAGCAGTCTAACCAGGGGTGGCTACACCTTC

j_gene: TRBJ2-3
d_gene: NA
v_gene: TRBV24-1
len: 17
abundance: many
CDR3aa: CATSDATVQTSTDTQYF
CDR3nt: TGTGCCACCAGTGATGCAACAGTGCAAACTAGCACAGATACGCAGTATTTT

j_gene: TRBJ1-4
d_gene: NA
v_gene: TRBV28
len: 18
abundance: many
CDR3aa: CASSLLGDGYATNEKLFF
CDR3nt: TGTGCCAGCAGTTTATTGGGGGACGGCTATGCAACTAATGAAAAACTGTTTTTT

j_gene: TRBJ2-3
d_gene: TRBD2
v_gene: TRBV2
len: 15
abundance: NA
CDR3aa: CASSETLAGTDTQYF
CDR3nt: TGTGCCAGCAGTGAAACCCTAGCGGGCACAGATACGCAGTATTTT

j_gene: TRBJ2-6
d_gene: NA
v_gene: TRBV18
len: 16
abundance: NA
CDR3aa: CASSPPGVSGANVLTF
CDR3nt: TGTGCCAGCTCACCACCGGGTGTATCTGGGGCCAACGTCCTGACTTTC

j_gene: TRBJ2-3
d_gene: NA
v_gene: TRBV12-3/TRBV12-4
len: 15
abundance: many
CDR3aa: CASSLNGGDLGTQYF
CDR3nt: TGTGCCAGCAGCCTTAACGGGGGAGACCTAGGTACGCAGTATTTT

j_gene: TRBJ2-7
d_gene: NA
v_gene: TRBV14
len: 18
abundance: NA
CDR3aa: CASSQDRLGGPRDYEQYF
CDR3nt: TGTGCCAGCAGCCAAGATCGATTAGGGGGGCCCCGGGACTACGAGCAGTACTTC

j_gene: TRBJ1-3
d_gene: TRBD1
v_gene: TRBV5-1
len: 16
abundance: NA
CDR3aa: CASSYRGAFGGNTIYF
CDR3nt: TGCGCCAGCAGCTACAGGGGGGCCTTCGGTGGAAACACCATATATTTT

j_gene: TRBJ2-7
d_gene: NA
v_gene: TRBV20-1
len: 15
abundance: NA
CDR3aa: CSATDDGSPSYEQYF
CDR3nt: TGCAGTGCTACCGACGACGGGAGCCCGTCCTACGAGCAGTACTTC

j_gene: TRBJ2-7
d_gene: TRBD2
v_gene: TRBV6-5
len: 16
abundance: many
CDR3aa: CASSYSSSGATYEQYF
CDR3nt: TGTGCCAGCAGTTACTCGAGTAGCGGGGCGACCTACGAGCAGTACTTC

j_gene: TRBJ2-1
d_gene: NA
v_gene: TRBV11-2
len: 21
abundance: many
CDR3aa: CASSLDVGGSVGVSPLDEQFF
CDR3nt: TGTGCCAGCAGCTTAGATGTCGGGGGATCGGTGGGTGTTTCGCCCCTAGATGAGCAGTTCTTC

j_gene: TRBJ2-6
d_gene: NA
v_gene: TRBV19
len: 16
abundance: few
CDR3aa: CASSITGFSGANVLTF
CDR3nt: TGTGCCAGTAGCATAACAGGGTTCTCTGGGGCCAACGTCCTGACTTTC

j_gene: TRBJ2-7
d_gene: NA
v_gene: TRBV29-1
len: 12
abundance: many
CDR3aa: CSAWTESYEQYF
CDR3nt: TGCAGCGCCTGGACAGAGTCCTACGAGCAGTACTTC